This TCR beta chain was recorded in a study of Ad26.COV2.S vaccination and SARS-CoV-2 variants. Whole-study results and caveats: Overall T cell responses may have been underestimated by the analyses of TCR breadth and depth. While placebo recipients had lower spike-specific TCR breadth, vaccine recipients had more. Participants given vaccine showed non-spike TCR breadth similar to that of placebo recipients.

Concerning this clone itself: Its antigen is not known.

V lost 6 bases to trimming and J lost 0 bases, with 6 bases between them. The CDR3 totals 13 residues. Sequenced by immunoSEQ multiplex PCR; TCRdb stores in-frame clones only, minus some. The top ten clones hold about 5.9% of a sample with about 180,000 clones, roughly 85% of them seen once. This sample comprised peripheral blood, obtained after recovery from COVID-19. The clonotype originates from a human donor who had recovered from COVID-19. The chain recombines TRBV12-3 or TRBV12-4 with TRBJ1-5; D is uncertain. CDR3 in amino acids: CASSLDSNQPQHF. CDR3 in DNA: TGTGCCAGCAGCCTCGATAGCAATCAGCCCCAGCATTTT.